Below are 2 T cell receptor beta chains sequenced from a single sample in a study of blood T cell repertoires in COVID-19. TCRdb's table, derived via immunoSEQ multiplex PCR, lists solely in-frame clones and lacks some. Here the sample spans a few hundred thousand clones, 65% to 90% being singletons. The sequenced material came from peripheral blood. All receptors derive from a human donor in a cohort sampled during active COVID-19.

V is TRBV2 and J is TRBJ1-1; maybe TRBD1 (6 bases). Germline lookup yields CDR1 SNHLY and CDR2 FYNNEI. With 2 bases removed from V and 2 bases from J, the gap between germline ends came to 9 bases. The CDR3 totals 14 residues. The CDR3 coding sequence is TGTGCCAGCAGTGAATCGGGGGGCAACACTGAAGCTTTCTTT. Protein: CASSESGGNTEAFF.

By its share, this clone is medium-sized. The chain has TRBV27 and TRBJ2-5; 10 bases line up with TRBD1. CDR1 is MNHEY, CDR2 SMNVEV, per germline (reference sequence). This CDR3 is 21 amino acids long. The V and J ends lost 4 bases and 6 bases, in that order; junction bases with no gene match: 26. CDR3 DNA sequence: TGTGCCAGCAGTTCTCAATTCGACAGGGGGCGCCCCGGGTGGTCGGACAAGACCCAGTACTTC. Amino acid sequence: CASSSQFDRGRPGWSDKTQYF.